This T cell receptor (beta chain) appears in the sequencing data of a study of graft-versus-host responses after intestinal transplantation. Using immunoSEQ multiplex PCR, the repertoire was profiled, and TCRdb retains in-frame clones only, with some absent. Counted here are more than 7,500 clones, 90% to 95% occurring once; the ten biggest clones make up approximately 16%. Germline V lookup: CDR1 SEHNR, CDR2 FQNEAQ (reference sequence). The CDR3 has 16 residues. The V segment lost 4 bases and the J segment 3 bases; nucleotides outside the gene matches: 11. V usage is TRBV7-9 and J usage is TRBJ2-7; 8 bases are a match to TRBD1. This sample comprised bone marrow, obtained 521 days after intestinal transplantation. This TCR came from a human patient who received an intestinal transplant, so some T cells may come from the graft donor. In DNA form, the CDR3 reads TGTGCCAGCAGCTCGCCCCCGGACAGGGCCCACTACGAGCAGTACTTC. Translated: CASSSPPDRAHYEQYF.